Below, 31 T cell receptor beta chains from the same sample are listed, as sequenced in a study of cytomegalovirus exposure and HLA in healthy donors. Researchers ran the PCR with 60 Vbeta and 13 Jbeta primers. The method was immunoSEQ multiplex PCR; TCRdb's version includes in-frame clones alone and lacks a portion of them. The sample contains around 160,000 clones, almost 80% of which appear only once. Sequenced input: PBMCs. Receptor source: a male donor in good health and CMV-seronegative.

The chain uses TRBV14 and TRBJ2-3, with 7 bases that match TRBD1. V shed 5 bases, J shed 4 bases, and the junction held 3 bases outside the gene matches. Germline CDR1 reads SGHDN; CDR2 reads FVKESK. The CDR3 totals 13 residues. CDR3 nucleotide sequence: TGTGCCAGCAGCGGGACAGCTCCAGATACGCAGTATTTT. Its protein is CASSGTAPDTQYF.

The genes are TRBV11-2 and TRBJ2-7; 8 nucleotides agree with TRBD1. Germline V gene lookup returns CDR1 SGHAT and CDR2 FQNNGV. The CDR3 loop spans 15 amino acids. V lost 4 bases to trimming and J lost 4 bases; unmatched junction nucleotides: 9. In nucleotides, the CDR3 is TGTGCCAGCAGCTCTGGAGGACAGGGATTATACGAGCAGTACTTC. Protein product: CASSSGGQGLYEQYF.

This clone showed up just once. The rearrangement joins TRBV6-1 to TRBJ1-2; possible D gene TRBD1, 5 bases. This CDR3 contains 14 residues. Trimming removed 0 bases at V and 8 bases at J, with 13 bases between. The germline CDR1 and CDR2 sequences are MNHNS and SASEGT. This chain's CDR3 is CASSEALQGSGYTF. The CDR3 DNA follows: TGTGCCAGCAGTGAAGCGCTTCAGGGTTCCGGCTACACCTTC.

CDR3 in amino acids: CASSPAGRVIPGANVLTF. CDR3 in DNA: TGTGCCAGCAGCCCGGCAGGCAGGGTTATCCCTGGGGCCAACGTCCTGACTTTC. The V call is TRBV7-2, the J call TRBJ2-6; possible D gene TRBD1, 5 bases. The CDR3 covers 18 residues. Looked up from germline, CDR1 is SGHTA and CDR2 is FQGNSA. The ends were cut back, 5 bases at V and 2 bases at J, with 19 bases in the middle.

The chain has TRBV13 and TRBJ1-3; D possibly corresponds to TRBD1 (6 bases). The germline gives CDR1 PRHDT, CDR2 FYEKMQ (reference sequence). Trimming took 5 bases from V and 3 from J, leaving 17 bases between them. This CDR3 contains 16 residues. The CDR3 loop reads CASSQGQSRGGNTIYF. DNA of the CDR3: TGTGCCAGCAGCCAAGGACAGTCGAGAGGTGGAAACACCATATATTTT.

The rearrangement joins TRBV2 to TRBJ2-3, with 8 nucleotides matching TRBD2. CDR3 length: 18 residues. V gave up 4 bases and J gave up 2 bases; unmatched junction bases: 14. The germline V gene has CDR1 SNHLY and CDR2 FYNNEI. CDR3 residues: CASSGGPGGGGFTDTQYF. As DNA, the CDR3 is TGTGCCAGCAGTGGGGGCCCAGGTGGCGGGGGGTTCACAGATACGCAGTATTTT. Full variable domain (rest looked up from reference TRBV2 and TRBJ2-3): EPEVTQTPSHQVTQMGQEVILRCVPISNHLYFYWYRQILGQKVEFLVSFYNNEISEKSEIFDDQFSVERPDGSNFTLKIRSTKLEDSAMYFCASSGGPGGGGFTDTQYFGPGTRLTVL.

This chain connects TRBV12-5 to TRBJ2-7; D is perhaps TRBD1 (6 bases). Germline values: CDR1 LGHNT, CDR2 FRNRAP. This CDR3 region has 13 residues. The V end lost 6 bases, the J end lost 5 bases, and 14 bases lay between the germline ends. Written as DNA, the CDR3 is TGTGCTAGTGGGTCCACAGGGAGCCACGAGCAGTACTTC. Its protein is CASGSTGSHEQYF.

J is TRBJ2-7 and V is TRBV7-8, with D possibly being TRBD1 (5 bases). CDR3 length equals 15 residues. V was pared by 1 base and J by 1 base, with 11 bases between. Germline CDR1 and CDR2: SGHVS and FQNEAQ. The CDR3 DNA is TGTGCCAGCAGCTTAGGGGCAGGGCAGTCCTACGAGCAGTACTTC. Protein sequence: CASSLGAGQSYEQYF.

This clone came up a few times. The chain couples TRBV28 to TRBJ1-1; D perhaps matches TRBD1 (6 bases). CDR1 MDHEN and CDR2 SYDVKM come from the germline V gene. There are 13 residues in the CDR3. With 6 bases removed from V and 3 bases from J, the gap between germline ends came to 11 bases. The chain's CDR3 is CASRDRIYTEAFF. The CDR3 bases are TGTGCCAGCAGAGACAGGATATACACTGAAGCTTTCTTT.

CDR3 region: CASSLAGQGVHNEQFF. CDR3 nucleotide sequence: TGTGCCAGCAGCTTGGCCGGACAGGGGGTCCACAATGAGCAGTTCTTC. This chain uses TRBV5-6 with TRBJ2-1, with TRBD1 matching over 10 bases. CDR1 and CDR2 from the germline V gene are SGHDT and YYEEEE. J lost 5 bases, V lost 0 bases, and 5 bases had no gene match. This CDR3 has 16 amino acids.

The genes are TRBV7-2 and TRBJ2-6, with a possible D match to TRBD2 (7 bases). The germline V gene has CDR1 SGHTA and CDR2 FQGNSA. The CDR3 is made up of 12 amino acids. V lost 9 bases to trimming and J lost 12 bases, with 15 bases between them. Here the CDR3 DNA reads TGTGCCAGTAAGAGGGGGGGATTCGTCCTGACTTTC. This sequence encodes CASKRGGFVLTF.

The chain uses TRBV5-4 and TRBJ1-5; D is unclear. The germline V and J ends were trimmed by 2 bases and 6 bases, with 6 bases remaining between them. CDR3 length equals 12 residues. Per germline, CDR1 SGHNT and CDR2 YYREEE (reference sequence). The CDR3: CASSLSGQPQHF. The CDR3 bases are TGTGCCAGCAGCTTATCCGGTCAGCCCCAGCATTTT.

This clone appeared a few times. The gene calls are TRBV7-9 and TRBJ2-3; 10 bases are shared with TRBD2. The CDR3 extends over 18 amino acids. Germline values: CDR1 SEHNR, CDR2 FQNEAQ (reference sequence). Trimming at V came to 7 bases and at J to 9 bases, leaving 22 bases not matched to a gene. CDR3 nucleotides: TGTGCCAGCACCTCCCCCATCGGGGTAGCGGGGGGACCAGGGACGCAGTATTTT. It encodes CASTSPIGVAGGPGTQYF.

CDR3: CASSYSPDTGELFF. The CDR3 DNA follows: TGTGCCAGCAGTTACTCCCCGGACACCGGGGAGCTGTTTTTT. V gene TRBV6-5 combines with J gene TRBJ2-2; no firm D call. The V end was cut by 0 bases, the J end by 3 bases, with 5 bases between. CDR3 length equals 14 residues. CDR1 and CDR2 (germline): MNHEY, SVGAGI.

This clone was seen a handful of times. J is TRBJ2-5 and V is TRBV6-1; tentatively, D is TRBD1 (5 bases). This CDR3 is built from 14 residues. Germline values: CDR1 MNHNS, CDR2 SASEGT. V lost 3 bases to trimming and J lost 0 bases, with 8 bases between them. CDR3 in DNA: TGTGCCAGCAGTGAGACAGAGTACCAAGAGACCCAGTACTTC. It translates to CASSETEYQETQYF.

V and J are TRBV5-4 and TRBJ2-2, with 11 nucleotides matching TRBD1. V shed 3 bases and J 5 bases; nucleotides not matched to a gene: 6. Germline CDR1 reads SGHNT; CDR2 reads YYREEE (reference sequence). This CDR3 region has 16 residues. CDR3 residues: CASSSRDRGVTGELFF. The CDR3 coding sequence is TGTGCCAGCAGCTCCCGGGACAGGGGGGTTACCGGGGAGCTGTTTTTT.

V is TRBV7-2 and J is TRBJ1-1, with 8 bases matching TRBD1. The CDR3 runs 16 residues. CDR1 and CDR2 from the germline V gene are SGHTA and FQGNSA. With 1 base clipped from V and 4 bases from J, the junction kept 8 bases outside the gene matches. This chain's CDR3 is CASSLEGRGLGTEAFF. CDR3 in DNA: TGTGCCAGCAGCTTAGAGGGCAGGGGGCTTGGCACTGAAGCTTTCTTT.

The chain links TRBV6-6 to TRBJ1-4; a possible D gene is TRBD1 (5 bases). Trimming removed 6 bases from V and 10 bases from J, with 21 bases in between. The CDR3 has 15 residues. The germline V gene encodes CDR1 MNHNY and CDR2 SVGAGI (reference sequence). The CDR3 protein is CASRQPLQVKGKLFF. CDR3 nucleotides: TGTGCCAGCAGACAACCTTTACAGGTCAAGGGAAAACTGTTTTTT.

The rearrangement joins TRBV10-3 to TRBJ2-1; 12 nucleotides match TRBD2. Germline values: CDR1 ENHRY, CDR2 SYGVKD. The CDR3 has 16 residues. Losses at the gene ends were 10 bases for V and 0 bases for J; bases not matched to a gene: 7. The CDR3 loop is CATLAGGTSSYNEQFF. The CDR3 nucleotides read TGTGCCACACTAGCGGGAGGCACCAGCTCCTACAATGAGCAGTTCTTC.

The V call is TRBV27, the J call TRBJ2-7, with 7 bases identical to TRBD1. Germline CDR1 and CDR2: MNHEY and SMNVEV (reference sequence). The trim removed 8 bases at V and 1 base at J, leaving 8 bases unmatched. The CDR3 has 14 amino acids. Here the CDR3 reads CASRQGLYSYEQYF. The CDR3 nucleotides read TGTGCCAGCCGACAGGGATTGTATTCCTACGAGCAGTACTTC.

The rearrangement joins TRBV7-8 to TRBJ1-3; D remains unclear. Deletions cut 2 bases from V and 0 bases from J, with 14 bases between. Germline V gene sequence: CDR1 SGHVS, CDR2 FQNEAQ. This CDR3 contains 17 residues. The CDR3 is CASSLTAGGRSGNTIYF. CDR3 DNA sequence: TGTGCCAGCAGCTTAACCGCGGGAGGCCGCTCTGGAAACACCATATATTTT.

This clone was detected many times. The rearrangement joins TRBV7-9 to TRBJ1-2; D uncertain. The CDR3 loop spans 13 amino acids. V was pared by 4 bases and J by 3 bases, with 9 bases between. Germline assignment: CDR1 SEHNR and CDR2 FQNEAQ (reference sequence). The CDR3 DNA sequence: TGTGCCAGCAGCTCAGGAGGCTACTATGGCTACACCTTC. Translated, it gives CASSSGGYYGYTF.

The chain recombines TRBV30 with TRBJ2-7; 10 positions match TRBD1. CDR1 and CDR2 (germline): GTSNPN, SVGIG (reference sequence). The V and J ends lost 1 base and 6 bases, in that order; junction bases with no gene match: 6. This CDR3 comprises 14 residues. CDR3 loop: CAWSDGTGVGEQYF. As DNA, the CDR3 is TGTGCCTGGAGTGACGGGACAGGGGTTGGCGAGCAGTACTTC.

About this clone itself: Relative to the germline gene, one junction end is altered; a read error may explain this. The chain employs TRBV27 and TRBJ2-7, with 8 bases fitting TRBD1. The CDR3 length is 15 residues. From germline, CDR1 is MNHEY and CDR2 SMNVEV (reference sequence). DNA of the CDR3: TGTGCCAGCAGTTTACAGGGGGCCCCTGCCTACCAGCAGTACTTC. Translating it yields CASSLQGAPAYQQYF.

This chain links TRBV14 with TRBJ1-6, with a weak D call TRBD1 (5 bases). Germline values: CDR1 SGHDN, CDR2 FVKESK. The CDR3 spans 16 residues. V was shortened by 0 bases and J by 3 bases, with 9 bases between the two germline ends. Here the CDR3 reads CASSQDEGLYNSPLHF. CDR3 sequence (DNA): TGTGCCAGCAGCCAAGATGAGGGACTCTATAATTCACCCCTCCACTTT.

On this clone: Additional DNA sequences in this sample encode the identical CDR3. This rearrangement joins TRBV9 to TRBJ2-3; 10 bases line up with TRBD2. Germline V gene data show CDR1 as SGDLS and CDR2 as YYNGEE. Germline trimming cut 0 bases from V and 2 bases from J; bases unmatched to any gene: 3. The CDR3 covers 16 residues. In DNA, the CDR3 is TGTGCCAGCAGCGTAGCAGCGGGGGGGCCCACAGATACGCAGTATTTT. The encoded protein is CASSVAAGGPTDTQYF.

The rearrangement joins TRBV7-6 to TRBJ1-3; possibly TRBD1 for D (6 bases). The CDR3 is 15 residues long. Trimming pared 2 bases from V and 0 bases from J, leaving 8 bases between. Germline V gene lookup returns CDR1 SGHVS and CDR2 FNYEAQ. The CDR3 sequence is CASSLRQASGNTIYF. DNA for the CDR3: TGTGCCAGCAGCTTAAGACAGGCCTCTGGAAACACCATATATTTT.

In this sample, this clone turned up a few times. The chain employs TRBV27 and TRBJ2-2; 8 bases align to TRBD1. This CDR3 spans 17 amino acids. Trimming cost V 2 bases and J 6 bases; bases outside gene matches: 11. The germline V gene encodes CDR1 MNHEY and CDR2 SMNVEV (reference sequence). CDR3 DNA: TGTGCCAGCAGTTTAGGGTTCACAGGGGGAAGGGCCGGGGAGCTGTTTTTT. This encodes CASSLGFTGGRAGELFF.

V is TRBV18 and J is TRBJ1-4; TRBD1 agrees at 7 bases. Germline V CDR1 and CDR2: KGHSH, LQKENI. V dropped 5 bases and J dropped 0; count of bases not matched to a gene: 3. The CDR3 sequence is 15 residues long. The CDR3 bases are TGTGCCAGCTCAAGAGACAGGGCAACTAATGAAAAACTGTTTTTT. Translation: CASSRDRATNEKLFF.

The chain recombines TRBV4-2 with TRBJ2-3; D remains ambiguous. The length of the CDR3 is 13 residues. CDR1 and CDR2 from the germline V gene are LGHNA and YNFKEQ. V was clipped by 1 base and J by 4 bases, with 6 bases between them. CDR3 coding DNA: TGTGCCAGCAGCCAAGCCGGGTCAGATACGCAGTATTTT. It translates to CASSQAGSDTQYF.

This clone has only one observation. Here the CDR3 reads CASTQGGGYEQYF. The DNA of the CDR3 is TGTGCCAGCACTCAAGGGGGTGGATACGAGCAGTACTTC. The chain employs TRBV28 and TRBJ2-7; D may be TRBD1 (6 bases). V was cut by 7 bases and J by 4 bases, with 14 bases left in between. CDR1 is MDHEN and CDR2 is SYDVKM in the germline V gene. The CDR3 contains 13 residues.